Described below is a single T cell receptor beta chain sequence and its context. What it binds is not known. This entry comes from a study of cytomegalovirus exposure and HLA in healthy donors. The overall study: The same platform was used for the 90 to 150 validation repertoires as for the 600 to 700 first-cohort repertoires, as reported in a later analysis.

Measured with immunoSEQ multiplex PCR; TCRdb has only the in-frame clones, and not every one. The data hold a few hundred thousand clones, with just over 90% observed a single time. Study-wide points: Rarity held for most TCR sequences, but there were some public TCRs that occurred in many donors.

The clonotype was recovered from a woman between 18 and 30 years old in good health and CMV-seronegative. The sequenced sample consisted of PBMCs.

The CDR3 loop is CASSLPGLAGAGELFF. In DNA form, the CDR3 reads TGTGCCAGCAGCTTGCCCGGACTAGCGGGAGCCGGGGAGCTGTTTTTT. The chain has TRBV5-4 and TRBJ2-2, with 13 bases that match TRBD2. Looked up from germline, CDR1 is SGHNT and CDR2 is YYREEE (reference sequence). The ends lost 1 base at V and 6 bases at J; junction bases unmatched: 3. The CDR3 totals 16 residues.